The 8 T cell receptor beta chains presented below share a single source sample, sequenced in a study of T cell repertoires in cytomegalovirus infection. TCRdb processed the reads anew with MiXCR; each CDR3 protein has one entry. Counted here are 250,000 or so distinct CDR3 sequences, approximately 13% occurring once; the ten biggest clones make up 1.5% to 2%. Source material: PBMCs. These receptors were collected from a human donor in good health (CMV status not recorded). Some clones in this sample may be carry-over from other donors' samples.

This clonotype was counted only a few times. The chain joins TRBV7-9 to TRBJ1-2; unclear D gene. The V end lost 2 bases, the J end lost 8 bases, and 6 bases lay between the germline ends. CDR3 size: 11 residues. The germline V gene has CDR1 SEHNR and CDR2 FQNEAQ (reference sequence). The CDR3 bases are TGTGCCAGCAGCTTACGTGAAGGCTACACCTTC. Translated, it gives CASSLREGYTF.

This clonotype was seen more than once but under ten times. The rearrangement joins TRBV2 to TRBJ2-7, with D possibly being TRBD2 (6 bases). Germline assignment: CDR1 SNHLY and CDR2 FYNNEI. Trimming shortened V by 2 bases and J by 12 bases, and 11 bases separated the two germline ends. The CDR3 consists of 11 residues. This CDR3 is CASSERDSAYF. The CDR3, as DNA: TGTGCCAGCAGTGAACGGGACTCGGCGTACTTC.

This clonotype was seen many times. J is TRBJ2-7 and V is TRBV7-8; the match to TRBD2 covers 7 bases. Germline V gene data show CDR1 as SGHVS and CDR2 as FQNEAQ. CDR3 size: 14 residues. With 6 bases clipped from V and 6 bases from J, the junction kept 11 bases outside the gene matches. The CDR3 here is CASSSPKTSVEQYF. The CDR3 DNA sequence: TGTGCCAGCAGTTCCCCTAAAACTAGCGTCGAGCAGTACTTC.

This clonotype appeared many times. The V gene is TRBV6-2 or TRBV6-3, the J gene TRBJ2-1; TRBD2 agrees at 10 bases. This CDR3 is 18 amino acids long. V was clipped by 4 bases and J by 8 bases; unmatched bases: 17. CDR1 and CDR2 from the germline V gene are MNHEY and SVGEGT. In nucleotides, the CDR3 is TGTGCCAGCAGTTCCACCTCGAAGGCTAGCGGGAGTCTCCATGAGCAGTTCTTC. This codes for CASSSTSKASGSLHEQFF.

As concerns this clonotype: This may be a read error, as it is one base from a much larger clone. This rearrangement joins TRBV20-1 to TRBJ1-2, with D maybe TRBD1 (5 bases). This CDR3 spans 15 amino acids. Looked up from germline, CDR1 is DFQATT and CDR2 is SNEGSKA (reference sequence). The CDR3 is CSARFPGPPNYSYTF. CDR3 in DNA: TGCAGTGCTAGATTCCCGGGACCCCCTAACTATAGCTACACCTTC.

The CDR3 DNA follows: TGTGCCAGCAGCCCACAGGGGTCATCAGAGACCCAGTACTTC. It encodes CASSPQGSSETQYF. The chain combines TRBV7-8 with TRBJ2-5; 7 bases match TRBD1. CDR3 size: 14 residues. In germline, CDR1 is SGHVS, CDR2 FQNEAQ. With V trimmed by 5 bases and J by 4 bases, 7 bases remained unmatched.

The gene calls are TRBV19 and TRBJ1-6; TRBD1 agrees at 7 bases. The germline V gene encodes CDR1 LNHDA and CDR2 SQIVND (reference sequence). The CDR3 spans 12 residues. V dropped 8 bases and J dropped 5; count of bases not matched to a gene: 0. CDR3 coding DNA: TGTGCCAGTGGGACAGATAATTCACCCCTCCACTTT. This encodes CASGTDNSPLHF.

A few counts support this clonotype. This chain links TRBV6-2 or TRBV6-3 with TRBJ2-5, with D tentatively TRBD1 (6 bases). The CDR3 totals 15 residues. The V gene lost 2 bases and the J gene lost 0 bases, with 10 bases spanning the gap. The germline V gene encodes CDR1 MNHEY and CDR2 SVGEGT. Written as DNA, the CDR3 is TGTGCCAGCAGTTACCTCGGACAGAACCAAGAGACCCAGTACTTC. Translating it yields CASSYLGQNQETQYF.